The sequence of this T cell receptor (beta chain) was determined in a study of siplizumab effects on memory and regulatory T cells. Of note for this clone: Antigen: not known.

Per sample, 80,000 to 100,000 TCR templates underwent assay. Profiling relied on immunoSEQ multiplex PCR, and the TCRdb table lists in-frame clones only, not all of them. The table records under 140,000 clones, around 90% of them present only once. The CDR3 is 14 residues long. With 6 bases clipped from V and 7 bases from J, the junction kept 8 bases outside the gene matches. CDR1 is MGHRA, CDR2 YSYEKL, per germline. Points from the study as a whole: Proliferating Tregs from siplizumab cultures lacked functional confirmation of suppression. It seemed that naive T cells were more diverse than memory cells and were major contributors to the alloresponse. In siplizumab conditions, mappable alloreactive CD4+ clones averaged around 69% Treg-derived, against 25% to 30% in controls.

The chain employs TRBV4-1 and TRBJ2-1, with TRBD2 identical over 8 bases. Sequences were obtained from CD4+ T cells sorted from blood. This sequence originates from a human donor in good health. The CDR3 is CASRHSGKGNEQFF. The CDR3 region has the DNA TGCGCCAGCAGGCATAGCGGGAAAGGTAATGAGCAGTTCTTC.